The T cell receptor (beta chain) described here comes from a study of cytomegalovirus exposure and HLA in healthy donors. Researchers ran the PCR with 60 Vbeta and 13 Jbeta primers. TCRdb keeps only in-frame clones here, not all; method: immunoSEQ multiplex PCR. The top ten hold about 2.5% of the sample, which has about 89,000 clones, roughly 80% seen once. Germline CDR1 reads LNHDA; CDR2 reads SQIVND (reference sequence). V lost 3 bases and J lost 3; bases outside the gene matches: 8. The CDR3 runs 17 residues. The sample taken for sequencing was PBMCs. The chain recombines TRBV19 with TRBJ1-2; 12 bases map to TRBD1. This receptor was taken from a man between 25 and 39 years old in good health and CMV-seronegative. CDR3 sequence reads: CASSILGQGARDYGYTF. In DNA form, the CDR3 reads TGTGCCAGTAGTATTTTGGGACAGGGGGCTCGAGACTATGGCTACACCTTC.